The T cell receptor (beta chain) under discussion was sequenced for a study of read filtering for tumor transcriptome and immune sequencing. The overall study: Mean patient age was approximately 66 years, range about 45 to 85; around 16 male, around 15 female.

This clonotype has a count of ten or more. Its cognate antigen is unknown. Sampling of bone marrow took place during active disease in every patient. This library used roughly 400 ng RNA and molecular barcoded adaptors spanning alpha/delta and beta/gamma chains. In TCRdb, the reads were re-called with MiXCR into one record per CDR3 protein. Of some 120,000 distinct CDR3 sequences in the sample, under 15% were seen once. Study-level results: In IR-seq, single-read clonotypes were 70% to 85% of clonotypes but around 3.4% of reads.

The CDR3 extends over 12 amino acids. V was cut by 7 bases and J by 3 bases, with 9 bases left in between. Per germline, CDR1 MNHEY and CDR2 SVGAGI. The TCR originated in a donor at least 40 years old with multiple myeloma. Sequences were obtained from a population of CD138-negative cells sorted from bone marrow. The V and J genes are TRBV6-5 and TRBJ1-2, with D possibly matching TRBD1 (5 bases). CDR3 residues: CASKDTYYGYTF. The CDR3 coding sequence is TGTGCCAGCAAGGACACGTACTATGGCTACACCTTC.